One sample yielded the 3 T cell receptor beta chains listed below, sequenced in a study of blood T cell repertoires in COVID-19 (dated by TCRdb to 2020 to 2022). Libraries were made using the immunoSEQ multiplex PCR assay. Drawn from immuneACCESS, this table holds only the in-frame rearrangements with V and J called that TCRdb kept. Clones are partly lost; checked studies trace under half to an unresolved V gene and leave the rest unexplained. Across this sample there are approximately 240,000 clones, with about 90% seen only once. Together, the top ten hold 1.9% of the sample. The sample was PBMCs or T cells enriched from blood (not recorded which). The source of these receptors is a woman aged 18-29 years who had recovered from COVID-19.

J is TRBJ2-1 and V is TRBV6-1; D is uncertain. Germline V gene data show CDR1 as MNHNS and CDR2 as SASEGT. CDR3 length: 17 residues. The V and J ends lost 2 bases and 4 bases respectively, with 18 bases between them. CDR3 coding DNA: TGTGCCAGCAGTGAAATTGGAGCTCAACTAATATACAATGAGCAGTTCTTC. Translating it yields CASSEIGAQLIYNEQFF.

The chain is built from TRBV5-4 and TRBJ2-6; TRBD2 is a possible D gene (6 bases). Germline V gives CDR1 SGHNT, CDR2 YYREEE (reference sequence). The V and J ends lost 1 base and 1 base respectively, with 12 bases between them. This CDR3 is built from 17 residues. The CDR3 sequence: CASSLFGGGSGANVLTF. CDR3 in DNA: TGTGCCAGCAGCTTGTTTGGTGGAGGGTCTGGGGCCAACGTCCTGACTTTC. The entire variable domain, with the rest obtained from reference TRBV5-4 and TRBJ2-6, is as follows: ETGVTQSPTHLIKTRGQQVTLRCSSQSGHNTVSWYQQALGQGPQFIFQYYREEENGRGNFPPRFSGLQFPNYSSELNVNALELDDSALYLCASSLFGGGSGANVLTFGAGSRLTVL.

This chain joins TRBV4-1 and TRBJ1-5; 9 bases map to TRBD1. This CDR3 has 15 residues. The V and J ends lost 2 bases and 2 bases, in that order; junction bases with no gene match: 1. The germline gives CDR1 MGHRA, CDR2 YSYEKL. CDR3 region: CASSQRQGGNQPQHF. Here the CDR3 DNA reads TGCGCCAGCAGCCAAAGACAGGGGGGCAATCAGCCCCAGCATTTT.